The T cell receptor beta chain described here comes from a study of T-cell reconstitution after alpha-beta-depleted transplantation in children. CDR1 and CDR2 (germline): SGHRS, YFSETQ. CDR3 length: 13 amino acids. The ends were cut back, 0 bases at V and 8 bases at J, with 9 bases in the middle. Molecular barcoding with unique molecular identifiers was used for the TCRbeta library. One entry per CDR3 protein results from TCRdb running MiXCR on the PCR reads. The sample has about 870,000 distinct CDR3 sequences, 15% to 20% seen once. This clonotype was seen only a few times. This receptor was taken from a male patient between 10 and 17 years old who had a stem cell transplant for acute lymphoblastic leukemia, so the T cells may come from the graft donor. The rearrangement joins TRBV5-1 to TRBJ2-1; D possibly corresponds to TRBD1 (5 bases). Sequenced material: PBMCs, mostly from graft donor cells, taken 360 days after TCRalphabeta/CD19-depleted stem cell transplant. The CDR3 nucleotides are TGCGCCAGCAGCTTGGTGGGGCTCTATGAGCAGTTCTTC. Its translation: CASSLVGLYEQFF.